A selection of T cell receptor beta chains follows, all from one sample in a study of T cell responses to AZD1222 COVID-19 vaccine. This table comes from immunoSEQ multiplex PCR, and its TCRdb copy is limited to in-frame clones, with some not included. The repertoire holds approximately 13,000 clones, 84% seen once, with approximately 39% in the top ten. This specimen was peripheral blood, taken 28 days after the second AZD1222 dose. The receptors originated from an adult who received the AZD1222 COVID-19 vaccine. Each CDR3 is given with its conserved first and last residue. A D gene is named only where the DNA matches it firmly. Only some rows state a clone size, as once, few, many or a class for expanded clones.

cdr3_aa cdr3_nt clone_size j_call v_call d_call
CAWSPHSLAPGRGWTDTQYF TGTGCCTGGAGTCCTCACAGCTTAGCGCCAGGGAGGGGCTGGACAGATACGCAGTATTTT . TRBJ2-3 TRBV30 TRBD2
CASSSGLRNTEAFF TGTGCCAGCAGCTCGGGACTGAGGAACACTGAAGCTTTCTTT . TRBJ1-1 TRBV7-3 .
CASSSSGGADTQYF TGTGCCAGCAGCTCTAGCGGGGGGGCAGATACGCAGTATTTT . TRBJ2-3 TRBV6-4 TRBD2
CASSFFGSGELFF TGCGCCAGCAGCTTCTTTGGTTCCGGGGAGCTGTTTTTT . TRBJ2-2 TRBV5-1 .
CASGQILYGYTF TGTGCCAGCGGACAGATTCTCTATGGCTACACCTTC . TRBJ1-2 TRBV28 .
CASATGTETDTQYF TGTGCCAGTGCCACCGGGACAGAAACAGATACGCAGTATTTT . TRBJ2-3 TRBV19 TRBD1
CASSLIVSSGTTDTQYF TGTGCCAGCAGCTTAATTGTTTCTAGCGGGACGACAGATACGCAGTATTTT . TRBJ2-3 TRBV7-2 TRBD2
CASSLGGTYEQYF TGCGCCAGCAGCTTAGGGGGAACCTACGAGCAGTACTTC once TRBJ2-7 TRBV5-1 .
CASSFTGSHEQYF TGTGCCAGCAGTTTTACAGGGTCGCACGAGCAGTACTTC . TRBJ2-7 TRBV28 .
CASSVTRDREDEQFF TGTGCCAGCAGTGTAACCCGGGACAGGGAGGATGAGCAGTTCTTC . TRBJ2-1 TRBV25-1 TRBD1
CASSHGTGEEAQYF TGTGCCAGCAGTCATGGGACTGGGGAAGAGGCCCAGTACTTC . TRBJ2-5 TRBV27 .
CASSWTTNTEAFF TGTGCCAGCAGCTGGACAACGAACACTGAAGCTTTCTTT . TRBJ1-1 TRBV7-8 .
CASSLANRPEAFF TGTGCCAGCAGTTTAGCTAACAGGCCTGAAGCTTTCTTT . TRBJ1-1 TRBV12-3/TRBV12-4 .
CASSQSLLESPLHF TGTGCCAGCAGCCAAAGTCTCTTGGAATCACCCCTCCACTTT . TRBJ1-6 TRBV3-1/TRBV3-2 .
CASRGTMAGNTIYF TGTGCCAGCAGGGGGACTATGGCTGGAAACACCATATATTTT . TRBJ1-3 TRBV6-5 .
CASSPGIFYGYTF TGTGCCAGCAGCCCCGGAATCTTCTATGGCTACACCTTC few TRBJ1-2 TRBV11-2 .
CAWARGDRTFGGEAFF TGTGCCTGGGCGAGAGGGGACCGGACGTTCGGGGGTGAAGCTTTCTTT . TRBJ1-1 TRBV30 .
CASSFQVSYEQYF TGTGCCAGCAGTTTTCAGGTCTCCTACGAGCAGTACTTC . TRBJ2-7 TRBV6-1 .
CSAGVETQYF TGCAGCGCAGGGGTAGAGACCCAGTACTTC . TRBJ2-5 TRBV29-1 .
CASRQGALSNQPQHF TGTGCCAGCAGGCAGGGGGCTTTGAGCAATCAGCCCCAGCATTTT . TRBJ1-5 TRBV6-5 TRBD1
CAWSDRDRGNGYTF TGTGCCTGGAGTGATCGGGACAGGGGTAACGGCTACACCTTC . TRBJ1-2 TRBV30 TRBD1
CASSGGVASPYEQYF TGTGCCAGCAGCGGGGGGGTAGCGTCACCCTACGAGCAGTACTTC . TRBJ2-7 TRBV9 .
CASSNTGAIYNSPLHF TGTGCCAGCAGCAACACAGGGGCGATCTATAATTCACCCCTCCACTTT . TRBJ1-6 TRBV27 TRBD1
CASSPPRDREAEQYF TGTGCCAGCTCACCACCGAGGGACAGGGAGGCCGAGCAGTACTTC . TRBJ2-7 TRBV18 TRBD1
CSAELREGWNEQFF TGCAGCGCAGAGCTGCGGGAGGGCTGGAATGAGCAGTTCTTC few TRBJ2-1 TRBV29-1 TRBD2
CASSRSRGEETQYF TGCGCCAGCAGCCGGTCCAGGGGCGAAGAGACCCAGTACTTC . TRBJ2-5 TRBV5-1 .